This T cell receptor beta chain was sequenced in a study of Graves' ophthalmopathy and Graves' hyperthyroidism. Across the study: There was a collection of peripheral blood at initial diagnosis, before any treatment.

The CDR3 sequence is 16 residues long. Trimming shortened V by 4 bases and J by 0 bases, and 13 bases separated the two germline ends. This clonotype was detected many times. Its antigen is unidentified. Using RNA transcripts, the TCR beta CDR3 regions were amplified. RT-PCR was first run with HTBI primers, then multiplex PCR in a second round. TCRdb passed the multiplex PCR reads through MiXCR, listing each CDR3 protein once. Of over 450,000 distinct CDR3 sequences in the sample, 14% were seen once. Study observations and caveats: Detected in blood as well were most expanded thyroid clonotypes with frequency above 0.001.

The authors diagnosed from clinical symptoms, serum thyroxine, TRAb, thyroid ultrasound and orbital computed tomography. The origin of this receptor is a woman in her 30s with Graves' ophthalmopathy. The rearrangement joins TRBV12-3 or TRBV12-4 to TRBJ1-3, with a tentative D call TRBD1 (5 bases). The sequenced sample consisted of blood. CDR3 nucleotides: TGTGCCAGCAGTTGGGGACTCACGAGCTCTGGAAACACCATATATTTT. Translated, it gives CASSWGLTSSGNTIYF.